This entry is about one T cell receptor beta chain. In the original analysis: The authors estimated nucleated cell counts from reference gene primer amplification. The assay was immunoSEQ multiplex PCR, and TCRdb's table has in-frame clones only and misses some. That table supplies the V and J calls and clone size; D and trimming were determined from the DNA. The sample records about 270,000 clones, around 90% being singletons. This sample was included in a study of blood T cell repertoires in COVID-19. Study in general: Sites across the United States, Italy and Spain contributed samples from acute and convalescent COVID-19.

In assigning cohorts, the study relied on participant-reported clinical history. Unmatched junction bases numbered 3, after V lost 2 bases and J lost 2 bases. Looked up from germline, CDR1 is MRHNA and CDR2 is SNTAGT. This CDR3 is 14 amino acids long. The clonotype comes from a woman in her twenties or thirties with acute COVID-19. Sequenced input: PBMCs or T cells enriched from blood (not recorded which). This chain links TRBV6-4 with TRBJ2-7; TRBD1 aligns across 7 bases. The CDR3 here is CASSDRGPTYEQYF. In DNA, the CDR3 is TGTGCCAGCAGTGACAGGGGGCCCACCTACGAGCAGTACTTC.